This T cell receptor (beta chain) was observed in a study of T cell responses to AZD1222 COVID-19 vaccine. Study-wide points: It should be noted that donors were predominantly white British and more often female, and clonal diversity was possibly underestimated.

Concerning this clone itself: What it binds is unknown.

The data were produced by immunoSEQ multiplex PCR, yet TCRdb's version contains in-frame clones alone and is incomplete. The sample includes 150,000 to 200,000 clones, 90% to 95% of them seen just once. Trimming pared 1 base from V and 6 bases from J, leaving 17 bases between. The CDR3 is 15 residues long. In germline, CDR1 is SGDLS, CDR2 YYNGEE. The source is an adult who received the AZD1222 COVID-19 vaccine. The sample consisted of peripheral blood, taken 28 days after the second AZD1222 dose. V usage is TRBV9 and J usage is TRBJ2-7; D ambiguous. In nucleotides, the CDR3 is TGTGCCAGCAGCGTAAGTCAGTTCACGACCGGCGAGCAGTACTTC. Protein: CASSVSQFTTGEQYF.